This T cell receptor beta chain was captured by sequencing in a study of shared clonotypes between healthy human individuals. Naive CD8 cells lacked CD45RO and underwent positive selection for CCR7, leaving out terminally differentiated effector memory CD45RA+ cells. Every contributor of samples was a Caucasian grown-up residing in Nashville, Tennessee. Between the trimmed V and J ends, which lost 5 bases and 5 bases, there was a span of 9 bases. Germline values: CDR1 LNHDA, CDR2 SQIVND (reference sequence). This CDR3 comprises 12 residues. Of note for this clone: At the DNA level, this CDR3 is encoded by other sequences in the same sample as well.

The assay ran at deep level. Here immunoSEQ multiplex PCR was the method, and the copy in TCRdb shows in-frame clones only, minus some. The sample includes some 2.1 million clones, 80% to 95% of them seen just once. V gene TRBV19 combines with J gene TRBJ1-1, with D perhaps matching TRBD1 (6 bases). The sequencing input was naive CD8+ T cells from PBMCs. The origin of this receptor is a man aged 18 to 29 in good health. Some clones in this sample may be carry-over from other donors' samples. CDR3 region: CASSEGGTEAFF. Here the CDR3 DNA reads TGTGCCAGTAGTGAGGGGGGGACTGAAGCTTTCTTT.